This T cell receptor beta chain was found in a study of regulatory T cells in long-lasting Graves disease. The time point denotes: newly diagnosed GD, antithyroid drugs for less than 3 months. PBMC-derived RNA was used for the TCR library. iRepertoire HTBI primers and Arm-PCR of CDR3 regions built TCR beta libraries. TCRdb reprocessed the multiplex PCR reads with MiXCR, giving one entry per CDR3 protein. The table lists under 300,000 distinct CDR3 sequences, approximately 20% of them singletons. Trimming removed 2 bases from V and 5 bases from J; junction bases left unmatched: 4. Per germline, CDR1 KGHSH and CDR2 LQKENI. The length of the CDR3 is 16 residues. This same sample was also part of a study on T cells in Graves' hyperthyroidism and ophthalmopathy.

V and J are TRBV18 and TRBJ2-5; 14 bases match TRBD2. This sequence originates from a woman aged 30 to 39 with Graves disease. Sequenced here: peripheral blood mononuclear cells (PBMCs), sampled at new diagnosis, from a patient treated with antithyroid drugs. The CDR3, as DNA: TGTGCCAGCTCACCAGGACTAGCGGGGGGTCGGGAGACCCAGTACTTC. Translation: CASSPGLAGGRETQYF.